Shown below are 32 T cell receptor beta chains from a single sample sequenced in a study of blood T cell repertoires in COVID-19. Only in-frame clones appear in the TCRdb table, and some are missing; sequencing was by immunoSEQ multiplex PCR. The sample contains 40,000 to 65,000 clones, 86% of which appear only once. The sample taken for sequencing was peripheral blood. The receptor set was obtained from a man between 65 and 85 years old with active COVID-19.

This rearrangement joins TRBV5-1 to TRBJ2-2; TRBD2 agrees at 8 bases. V was clipped by 3 bases and J by 3 bases; unmatched bases: 1. Looked up from germline, CDR1 is SGHRS and CDR2 is YFSETQ. This CDR3 comprises 14 residues. The CDR3 loop reads CASSSGLDTGELFF. The DNA of the CDR3 is TGCGCCAGCAGCTCGGGACTAGACACCGGGGAGCTGTTTTTT.

V gene TRBV6-5 combines with J gene TRBJ1-2, with 7 bases fitting TRBD1. Germline values: CDR1 MNHEY, CDR2 SVGAGI. This CDR3 spans 14 amino acids. V gave up 7 bases and J gave up 5 bases; unmatched junction bases: 10. CDR3 sequence: CASNLAGGGYGYTF. The DNA of the CDR3 is TGTGCCAGCAACCTAGCAGGGGGTGGGTATGGCTACACCTTC.

V gene TRBV5-1 combines with J gene TRBJ2-7, with TRBD1 matching over 9 bases. The germline V gene encodes CDR1 SGHRS and CDR2 YFSETQ. This CDR3 spans 15 amino acids. The ends lost 4 bases at V and 1 base at J; junction bases unmatched: 6. CDR3 coding DNA: TGCGCCAGCAGCCCAGCGGGACAGGGTTCCTACGAGCAGTACTTC. As protein: CASSPAGQGSYEQYF.

This sequence joins TRBV7-9 and TRBJ2-4; a weak D match, TRBD2 (6 bases). Germline CDR1 reads SEHNR; CDR2 reads FQNEAQ (reference sequence). Trimming removed 6 bases at V and 0 bases at J, with 18 bases between. The CDR3 spans 17 residues. In DNA, the CDR3 is TGTGCCAGCAGGCCTGATCGGTGGGGGGAAGCCAAAAACATTCAGTACTTC. Protein: CASRPDRWGEAKNIQYF.

V gene TRBV5-1 combines with J gene TRBJ1-1; D is perhaps TRBD1 (6 bases). There are 15 residues in the CDR3. Looked up from germline, CDR1 is SGHRS and CDR2 is YFSETQ. V was shortened by 0 bases and J by 3 bases, with 12 bases between the two germline ends. Here the CDR3 reads CASSLAGTPDTEAFF. The CDR3 coding sequence is TGCGCCAGCAGCTTGGCCGGGACACCCGACACTGAAGCTTTCTTT.

For the CDR3, the DNA is TGCGCCAGCAGCTTGGAAGGGGAGGGGTTACTGTTTTTT. Its protein is CASSLEGEGLLFF. This chain uses TRBV5-1 with TRBJ1-4; D may be TRBD1 (5 bases). V lost 0 bases and J 13 bases, leaving 13 bases between the germline ends. CDR1 is SGHRS, CDR2 YFSETQ, per germline. CDR3 size: 13 residues.

This chain connects TRBV4-3 to TRBJ2-1; D is uncertain. The CDR3 covers 16 residues. Germline CDR1 is LGHNA and CDR2 is YSLEER. Trimming removed 0 bases at V and 3 bases at J, with 12 bases between. The CDR3 DNA follows: TGCGCCAGCAGCCAAGAGAGCGTAACCCTCTACAATGAGCAGTTCTTC. This translates into CASSQESVTLYNEQFF.

The gene calls are TRBV5-6 and TRBJ1-1; the D is unclear. This CDR3 region has 16 residues. Germline lookup yields CDR1 SGHDT and CDR2 YYEEEE. Trimming took 3 bases from V and 3 from J, leaving 18 bases between them. CDR3 DNA: TGTGCCAGCAGCTGGCGAGGGCTGGGTATCGACACTGAAGCTTTCTTT. Residues: CASSWRGLGIDTEAFF.

The rearrangement joins TRBV5-1 to TRBJ1-2, with a possible D match to TRBD1 (6 bases). V was pared by 4 bases and J by 2 bases, with 15 bases between. Germline assignment: CDR1 SGHRS and CDR2 YFSETQ. This CDR3 contains 15 residues. In nucleotides, the CDR3 is TGCGCCAGCAGCCTTTACAGGGACACAAACTATGGCTACACCTTC. It is translated as CASSLYRDTNYGYTF.

This clone appeared a single time. In nucleotides, the CDR3 is TGCAGCGCCGAAGGCAGGAACTACGAGCAGTACTTC. Translating it yields CSAEGRNYEQYF. The chain uses TRBV29-1 and TRBJ2-7; D remains unclear. The CDR3 length is 12 residues. The V and J ends lost 7 bases and 3 bases respectively, with 13 bases between them. Germline V lookup: CDR1 SQVTM, CDR2 ANQGSEA.

The chain carries TRBV6-2 or TRBV6-3 and TRBJ2-2, with TRBD1 matching over 8 bases. The V gene's germline CDR1 is MNHEY and CDR2 SVGEGT. This CDR3 spans 15 amino acids. Trimming took 6 bases from V and 9 from J; bases not matched to a gene: 12. The CDR3 DNA reads as TGTGCCAGCAGCTTTCAGGGGGCGCGCGTCAGGGAGCTGTTTTTT. It codes for CASSFQGARVRELFF.

This chain uses TRBV9 with TRBJ2-7, with 8 bases matching TRBD1. The CDR3 totals 15 residues. With 0 bases clipped from V and 4 bases from J, the junction kept 6 bases outside the gene matches. Germline CDR1 reads SGDLS; CDR2 reads YYNGEE. CDR3: CASSVGGQGLYEQYF. The CDR3 nucleotides read TGTGCCAGCAGCGTAGGAGGACAGGGACTTTACGAGCAGTACTTC.

This clone showed up just once. The chain has TRBV10-3 and TRBJ2-5; 13 bases map to TRBD2. Germline CDR1 and CDR2: ENHRY and SYGVKD. Losses at the gene ends were 4 bases for V and 4 bases for J; bases not matched to a gene: 6. The CDR3 contains 16 residues. This CDR3 reads CAISVGLAGSRETQYF. The CDR3 DNA follows: TGTGCCATCAGTGTGGGACTAGCGGGGTCTCGAGAGACCCAGTACTTC.

The chain carries TRBV5-6 and TRBJ2-7, with TRBD2 as a possible D gene (5 bases). Trimming left V 4 bases short and J 0 bases short, with 14 bases between. The germline V gene encodes CDR1 SGHDT and CDR2 YYEEEE. The CDR3 length is 15 residues. The CDR3 sequence: CASSGLGRASYEQYF. In nucleotides, the CDR3 is TGTGCCAGCAGCGGACTCGGTAGGGCCTCCTACGAGCAGTACTTC.

The rearrangement links TRBV10-3 to TRBJ1-5; perhaps TRBD1 as D (5 bases). Germline V gives CDR1 ENHRY, CDR2 SYGVKD. There are 13 residues in the CDR3. Trimming pared 4 bases from V and 4 bases from J, leaving 8 bases between. CDR3 sequence reads: CAISARANQPQHF. The CDR3 coding sequence is TGTGCCATCAGTGCCAGGGCAAATCAGCCCCAGCATTTT.

Here the CDR3 reads CASSSGLGYEQYF. The DNA of the CDR3 is TGTGCCAGCAGTTCGGGACTCGGCTACGAGCAGTACTTC. This chain links TRBV27 with TRBJ2-7; perhaps TRBD2 as D (6 bases). Germline CDR1 and CDR2: MNHEY and SMNVEV (reference sequence). The CDR3 is made up of 13 amino acids. The V end lost 4 bases, the J end lost 3 bases, and 10 bases lay between the germline ends.

The chain links TRBV18 to TRBJ2-5; weak D call: TRBD1 (6 bases). Looked up from germline, CDR1 is KGHSH and CDR2 is LQKENI. The CDR3 loop spans 14 amino acids. Trimming removed 0 bases at V and 5 bases at J, with 10 bases between. This CDR3 is CASSPPWGRETQYF. Written as DNA, the CDR3 is TGTGCCAGCTCACCACCGTGGGGGCGGGAGACCCAGTACTTC.

The CDR3 protein is CASSPRGIQETQYF. The CDR3 DNA reads as TGTGCCAGCAGCCCCCGGGGGATCCAAGAGACCCAGTACTTC. V is TRBV11-2 and J is TRBJ2-5; perhaps TRBD2 as D (6 bases). Germline CDR1 reads SGHAT; CDR2 reads FQNNGV. The CDR3 loop spans 14 amino acids. V lost 5 bases, J lost 1 base, and 11 bases lay in between.

The J gene is TRBJ2-5, the V gene TRBV24-1; 7 positions match TRBD1. The germline V gene has CDR1 KGHDR and CDR2 SFDVKD. J gave up 2 bases and V 0 bases, and 5 bases lay outside the gene matches. This CDR3 contains 16 residues. The CDR3 sequence is CATSDLGSGGQETQYF. The DNA for the CDR3 is TGTGCCACCAGTGATTTGGGCTCAGGGGGACAAGAGACCCAGTACTTC.

The CDR3 DNA is TGTGCCAGCAGTTTAGCGCGGGGGGCGGTAGCTTTCTTT. It codes for CASSLARGAVAFF. The chain couples TRBV12-3 or TRBV12-4 to TRBJ1-1; the D gene is possibly TRBD1 (6 bases). With 0 bases removed from V and 10 bases from J, the gap between germline ends came to 12 bases. This CDR3 is built from 13 residues.

The V and J genes are TRBV7-3 and TRBJ1-3; D ambiguous. V was pared by 1 base and J by 2 bases, with 9 bases between. The CDR3 length is 15 residues. Looked up from germline, CDR1 is SGHTA and CDR2 is FQGTGA. Here the CDR3 DNA reads TGTGCCAGCAGCTTAAATCAGAATACTGGAAACACCATATATTTT. It specifies CASSLNQNTGNTIYF.

The chain employs TRBV5-1 and TRBJ2-3; 9 nucleotides match TRBD1. The germline CDR1 and CDR2 sequences are SGHRS and YFSETQ. The CDR3 consists of 14 residues. V gave up 5 bases and J gave up 3 bases; unmatched junction bases: 4. The CDR3 loop is CASRTGGATDTQYF. The CDR3 nucleotides read TGCGCCAGCAGAACAGGGGGCGCAACAGATACGCAGTATTTT.

The V gene is TRBV6-5, the J gene TRBJ2-7, with D perhaps TRBD2 (5 bases). V lost 5 bases, J lost 5 bases, and 16 bases lay in between. Germline V gives CDR1 MNHEY, CDR2 SVGAGI. CDR3 length: 14 residues. The CDR3 here is CASSHTGVRDEQYF. CDR3 in DNA: TGTGCCAGCAGTCATACCGGGGTTAGGGACGAGCAGTACTTC.

The chain uses TRBV19 and TRBJ2-7; 8 nucleotides align to TRBD1. J lost 4 bases, V lost 1 base, and 12 bases had no gene match. Germline CDR1 is LNHDA and CDR2 is SQIVND (reference sequence). CDR3 length: 17 residues. CDR3 amino acids: CASSIVGLRDRSYEQYF. The DNA for the CDR3 is TGTGCCAGTAGTATAGTAGGCCTCCGGGACAGGTCTTACGAGCAGTACTTC.

The genes are TRBV11-3 and TRBJ2-7, with D possibly TRBD1 on 7 matching bases. The CDR3 length is 13 residues. Germline V gives CDR1 SGHNT, CDR2 YENEEA. V was shortened by 4 bases and J by 6 bases, with 13 bases between the two germline ends. The CDR3 region is CASSSIQGGEQYF. The CDR3 DNA follows: TGTGCCAGCAGCTCCATTCAGGGGGGCGAGCAGTACTTC.

The gene calls are TRBV6-2 or TRBV6-3 and TRBJ1-5, with 10 bases that match TRBD1. V trimming: 4 bases; J trimming: 3 bases; junction bases outside the gene matches: 3. There are 15 residues in the CDR3. Germline V CDR1 and CDR2: MNHEY, SVGEGT. The CDR3 coding sequence is TGTGCCAGCAGTTGGACAGGGGGTTACAATCAGCCCCAGCATTTT. Its protein product is CASSWTGGYNQPQHF.

This clone was recorded only once. V and J are TRBV7-6 and TRBJ2-7; 12 nucleotides agree with TRBD2. CDR1 and CDR2 (germline): SGHVS, FNYEAQ. With V trimmed by 5 bases and J by 6 bases, 8 bases remained unmatched. This CDR3 region has 15 residues. CDR3 loop: CASSPLAGGPSEQYF. CDR3 coding DNA: TGTGCCAGCAGCCCCCTAGCGGGGGGGCCCAGCGAGCAGTACTTC.

The gene calls are TRBV9 and TRBJ1-6; possibly TRBD1 for D (5 bases). Germline CDR1 is SGDLS and CDR2 is YYNGEE. The CDR3 has 15 residues. V lost 4 bases and J lost 7, with 15 bases in between. CDR3 residues: CASSTQTAGNSPLHF. CDR3 DNA: TGTGCCAGCAGCACGCAGACAGCCGGCAATTCACCCCTCCACTTT.

This chain links TRBV25-1 with TRBJ1-2, with 8 bases identical to TRBD1. V shed 3 bases, J shed 8 bases, and the junction held 14 bases outside the gene matches. The CDR3 runs 16 residues. CDR1 and CDR2 from the germline V gene are MGHDK and SYGVNS. CDR3 loop: CASSDNRQGLKEGYTF. CDR3 sequence (DNA): TGTGCCAGCAGTGATAACCGACAGGGGCTCAAGGAGGGCTACACCTTC.

The chain is built from TRBV7-3 and TRBJ2-3, with 8 positions matching TRBD2. V trimming: 2 bases; J trimming: 3 bases; junction bases outside the gene matches: 4. CDR1 is SGHTA, CDR2 FQGTGA, per germline. The CDR3 is made up of 15 amino acids. CDR3 protein: CASSLFGGETDTQYF. Written as DNA, the CDR3 is TGTGCCAGCAGCTTATTCGGGGGGGAGACAGATACGCAGTATTTT. The full variable domain, rest sourced from reference TRBV7-3 and TRBJ2-3, is GAGVSQTPSNKVTEKGKYVELRCDPISGHTALYWYRQSLGQGPEFLIYFQGTGAADDSGLPNDRFFAVRPEGSVSTLKIQRTERGDSAVYLCASSLFGGETDTQYFGPGTRLTVL.

The rearrangement joins TRBV9 to TRBJ2-3; D gene unclear. The CDR3 is made up of 14 amino acids. V lost 3 bases and J lost 2, with 10 bases in between. The germline CDR1 and CDR2 sequences are SGDLS and YYNGEE. This CDR3 reads CASSGSLPTDTQYF. CDR3 in DNA: TGTGCCAGCAGCGGGAGCCTACCCACAGATACGCAGTATTTT. The whole variable domain, filled in from reference TRBV9 and TRBJ2-3, reads DSGVTQTPKHLITATGQRVTLRCSPRSGDLSVYWYQQSLDQGLQFLIQYYNGEERAKGNILERFSAQQFPDLHSELNLSSLELGDSALYFCASSGSLPTDTQYFGPGTRLTVL.

The table lists this clone with a few counts. J is TRBJ2-2 and V is TRBV5-4, with 12 bases aligning to TRBD2. The trim removed 3 bases at V and 8 bases at J, leaving 8 bases unmatched. This CDR3 region has 16 residues. CDR1 SGHNT and CDR2 YYREEE come from the germline V gene (reference sequence). CDR3 sequence (DNA): TGTGCCAGCAGCTCAGCGACTAGCGGGAGAAGGGGGGAGCTGTTTTTT. Encoded protein: CASSSATSGRRGELFF.